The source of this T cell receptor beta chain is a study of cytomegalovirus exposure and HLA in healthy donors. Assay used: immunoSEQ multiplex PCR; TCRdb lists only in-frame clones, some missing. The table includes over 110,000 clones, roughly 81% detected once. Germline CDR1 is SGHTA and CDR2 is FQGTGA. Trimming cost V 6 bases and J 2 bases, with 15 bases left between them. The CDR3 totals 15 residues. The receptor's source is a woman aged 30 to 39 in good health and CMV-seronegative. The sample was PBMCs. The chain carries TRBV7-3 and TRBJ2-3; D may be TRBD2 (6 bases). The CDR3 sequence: CASSLTSSITDTQYF. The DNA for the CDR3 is TGTGCCAGCAGTTTGACTAGTTCCATCACAGATACGCAGTATTTT.